This TCR beta chain is from a study of OX40 agonist ivuxolimab in advanced cancers. In the study overall: Mean age roughly 65 years, range roughly 20 to 85; about 85% male.

In regard to this clone: Its specificity is unknown.

Sequencing was performed with immunoSEQ multiplex PCR; in TCRdb, only in-frame clones are kept and a portion is missing. The table lists around 22,000 clones, about 88% of them singletons, with 30% to 35% in the top ten. Blood draws occurred at baseline, cycle 4 day 1, and cycle 7 day 1. Study-level results: Antigen specificity was not determined for the expanded peripheral T cells. By week 6 at 0.1 to 3.0 mg/kg, blood CD4+ and CD8+ T cells had expanded clonally.

The CDR3 is 16 amino acids. V was trimmed by 0 bases and J by 7 bases, leaving 16 bases between them. CDR1 and CDR2 (germline): LGHNA, YNFKEQ. This rearrangement joins TRBV4-2 to TRBJ1-5; D is perhaps TRBD1 (6 bases). The origin of this receptor is an adult with an advanced solid tumor such as melanoma, head and neck, liver or kidney cancer. Sequenced here: CD4+ or CD8+ T cells sorted from blood, sampled in a trial of the OX40 agonist ivuxolimab. The CDR3 region is CASSQEFSGGGQPQHF. The DNA of the CDR3 is TGTGCCAGCAGCCAAGAGTTCTCGGGGGGCGGGCAGCCCCAGCATTTT.